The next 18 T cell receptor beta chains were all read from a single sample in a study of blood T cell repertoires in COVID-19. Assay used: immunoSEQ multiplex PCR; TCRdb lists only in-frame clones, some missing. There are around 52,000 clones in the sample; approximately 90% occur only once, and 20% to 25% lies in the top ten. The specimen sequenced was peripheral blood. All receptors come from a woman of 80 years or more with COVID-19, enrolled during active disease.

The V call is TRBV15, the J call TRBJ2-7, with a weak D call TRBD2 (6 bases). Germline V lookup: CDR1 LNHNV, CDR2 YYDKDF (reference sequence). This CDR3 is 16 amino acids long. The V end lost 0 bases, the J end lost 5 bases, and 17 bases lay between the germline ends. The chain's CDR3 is CATSRESAAGSNEQYF. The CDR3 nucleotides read TGTGCCACCAGCAGAGAATCGGCCGCGGGGAGCAACGAGCAGTACTTC.

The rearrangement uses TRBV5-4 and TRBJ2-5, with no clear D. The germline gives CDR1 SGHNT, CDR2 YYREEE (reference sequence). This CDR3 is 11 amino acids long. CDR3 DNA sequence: TGTGCAACACACCGACAAGAGACCCAGTACTTC. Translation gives CATHRQETQYF.

The chain's CDR3 is CAWRERQINNEQFF. In DNA, the CDR3 is TGTGCCTGGAGAGAGAGACAGATCAACAATGAGCAGTTCTTC. V and J are TRBV30 and TRBJ2-1; possibly TRBD1 for D (5 bases). Between the trimmed V and J ends, which lost 3 bases and 5 bases, there was a span of 14 bases. The CDR3 covers 14 residues. The germline CDR1 and CDR2 sequences are GTSNPN and SVGIG (reference sequence).

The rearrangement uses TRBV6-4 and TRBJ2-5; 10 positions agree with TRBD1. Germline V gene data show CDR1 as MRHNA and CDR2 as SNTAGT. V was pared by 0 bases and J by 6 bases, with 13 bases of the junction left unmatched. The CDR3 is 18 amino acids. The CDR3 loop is CASSDSKGQGRWGQTQYF. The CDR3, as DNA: TGTGCCAGCAGTGACTCGAAGGGACAGGGGCGCTGGGGACAGACCCAGTACTTC.

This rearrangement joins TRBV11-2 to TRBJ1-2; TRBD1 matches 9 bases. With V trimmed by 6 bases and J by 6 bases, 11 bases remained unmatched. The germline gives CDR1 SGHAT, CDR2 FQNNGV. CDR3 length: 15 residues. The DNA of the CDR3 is TGTGCCAGCAGAGATGGACAGGGGATTGTCGATGGCTACACCTTC. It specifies CASRDGQGIVDGYTF.

CDR3 nucleotide sequence: TGTGCCAGCAGCCCTCCCGGACTAGCGGGGGGTCCCTACAATGAGCAGTTCTTC. Translation gives CASSPPGLAGGPYNEQFF. The chain links TRBV27 to TRBJ2-1, with 14 bases that match TRBD2. Trimming at V came to 6 bases and at J to 2 bases, leaving 9 bases not matched to a gene. The germline V gene encodes CDR1 MNHEY and CDR2 SMNVEV (reference sequence). CDR3 length equals 18 residues.

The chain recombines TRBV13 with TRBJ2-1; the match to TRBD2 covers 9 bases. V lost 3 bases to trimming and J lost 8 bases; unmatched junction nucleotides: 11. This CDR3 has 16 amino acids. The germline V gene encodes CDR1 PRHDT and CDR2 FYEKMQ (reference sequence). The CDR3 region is CASSLFRAGGRDEQFF. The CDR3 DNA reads TGTGCCAGCAGCTTGTTTCGAGCGGGGGGTAGGGATGAGCAGTTCTTC.

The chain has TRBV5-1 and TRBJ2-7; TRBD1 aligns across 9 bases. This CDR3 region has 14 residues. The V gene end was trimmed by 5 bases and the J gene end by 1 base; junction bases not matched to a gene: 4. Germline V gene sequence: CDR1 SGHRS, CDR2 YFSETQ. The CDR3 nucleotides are TGCGCCAGCAGATCCGGGACAGGGTCCTACGAGCAGTACTTC. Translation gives CASRSGTGSYEQYF.

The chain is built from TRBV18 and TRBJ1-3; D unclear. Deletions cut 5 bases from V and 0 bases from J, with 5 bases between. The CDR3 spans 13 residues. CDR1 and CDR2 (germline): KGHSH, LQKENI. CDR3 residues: CASSGGSGNTIYF. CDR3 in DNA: TGTGCCAGCTCAGGCGGCTCTGGAAACACCATATATTTT. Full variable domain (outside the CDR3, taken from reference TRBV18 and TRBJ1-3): NAGVMQNPRHLVRRRGQEARLRCSPMKGHSHVYWYRQLPEEGLKFMVYLQKENIIDESGMPKERFSAEFPKEGPSILRIQQVVRGDSAAYFCASSGGSGNTIYFGEGSWLTVV.

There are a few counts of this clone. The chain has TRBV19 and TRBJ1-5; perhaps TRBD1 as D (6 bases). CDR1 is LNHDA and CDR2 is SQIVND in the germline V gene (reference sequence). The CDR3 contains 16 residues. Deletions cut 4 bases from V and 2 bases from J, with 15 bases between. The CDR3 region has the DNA TGTGCCAGTAGTACTCGTTCAGGGGCAGGCAATCAGCCCCAGCATTTT. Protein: CASSTRSGAGNQPQHF. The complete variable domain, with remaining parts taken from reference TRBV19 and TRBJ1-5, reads DGGITQSPKYLFRKEGQNVTLSCEQNLNHDAMYWYRQDPGQGLRLIYYSQIVNDFQKGDIAEGYSVSREKKESFPLTVTSAQKNPTAFYLCASSTRSGAGNQPQHFGDGTRLSIL.

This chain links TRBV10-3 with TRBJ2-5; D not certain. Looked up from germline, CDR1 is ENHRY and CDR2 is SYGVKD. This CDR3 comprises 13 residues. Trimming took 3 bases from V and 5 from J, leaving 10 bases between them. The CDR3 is CAISDKPEETQYF. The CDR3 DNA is TGTGCCATCAGTGACAAGCCGGAGGAGACCCAGTACTTC.

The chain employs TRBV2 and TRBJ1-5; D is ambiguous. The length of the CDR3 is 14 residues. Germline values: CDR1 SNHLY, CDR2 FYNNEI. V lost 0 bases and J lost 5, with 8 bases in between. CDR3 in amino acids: CASSEALRDQPQHF. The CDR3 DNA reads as TGTGCCAGCAGTGAAGCTTTGAGAGATCAGCCCCAGCATTTT.

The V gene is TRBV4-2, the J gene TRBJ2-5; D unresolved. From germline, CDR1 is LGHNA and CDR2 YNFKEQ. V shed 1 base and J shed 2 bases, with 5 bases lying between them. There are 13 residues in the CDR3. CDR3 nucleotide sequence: TGTGCCAGCAGCCAAGCCACTCAAGAGACCCAGTACTTC. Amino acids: CASSQATQETQYF.

CDR3 nucleotides: TGTGCCAGCAGCCCACAGCGGGGGACCTACAATGAGCAGTTCTTC. Translation gives CASSPQRGTYNEQFF. V is TRBV4-2 and J is TRBJ2-1, with 8 bases that match TRBD2. After removal of 4 bases from V and 2 bases from J, the junction contained 4 bases not matched to a gene. Germline V gives CDR1 LGHNA, CDR2 YNFKEQ. The CDR3 is made up of 15 amino acids.

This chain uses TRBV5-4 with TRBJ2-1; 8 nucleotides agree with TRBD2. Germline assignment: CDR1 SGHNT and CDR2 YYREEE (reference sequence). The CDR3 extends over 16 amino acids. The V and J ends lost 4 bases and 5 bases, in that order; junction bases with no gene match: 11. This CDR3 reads CASSPGRGTSNNEQFF. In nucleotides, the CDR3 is TGTGCCAGCAGCCCCGGTCGGGGGACTAGTAACAATGAGCAGTTCTTC.

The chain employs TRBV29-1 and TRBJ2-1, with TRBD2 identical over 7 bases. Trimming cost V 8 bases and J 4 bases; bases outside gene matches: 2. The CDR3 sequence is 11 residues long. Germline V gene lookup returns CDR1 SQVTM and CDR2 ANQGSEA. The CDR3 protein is CSSGLYNEQFF. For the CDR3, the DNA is TGCAGCTCGGGACTATACAATGAGCAGTTCTTC.

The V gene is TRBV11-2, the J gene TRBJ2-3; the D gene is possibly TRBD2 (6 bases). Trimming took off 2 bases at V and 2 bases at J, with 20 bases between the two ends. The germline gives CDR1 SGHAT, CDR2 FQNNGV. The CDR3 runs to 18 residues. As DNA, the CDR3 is TGTGCCAGCAGCTTACCCCCCGCACTAGCAACCTACACAGATACGCAGTATTTT. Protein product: CASSLPPALATYTDTQYF. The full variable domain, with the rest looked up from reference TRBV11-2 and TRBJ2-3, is EAGVAQSPRYKIIEKRQSVAFWCNPISGHATLYWYQQILGQGPKLLIQFQNNGVVDDSQLPKDRFSAERLKGVDSTLKIQPAKLEDSAVYLCASSLPPALATYTDTQYFGPGTRLTVL.

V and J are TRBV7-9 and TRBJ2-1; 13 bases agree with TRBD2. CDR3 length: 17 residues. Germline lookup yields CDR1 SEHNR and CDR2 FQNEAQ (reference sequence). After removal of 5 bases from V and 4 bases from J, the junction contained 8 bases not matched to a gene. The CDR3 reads CASSNPLAGGAYNEQFF. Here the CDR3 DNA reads TGTGCCAGCAGCAACCCACTAGCGGGGGGGGCATACAATGAGCAGTTCTTC.